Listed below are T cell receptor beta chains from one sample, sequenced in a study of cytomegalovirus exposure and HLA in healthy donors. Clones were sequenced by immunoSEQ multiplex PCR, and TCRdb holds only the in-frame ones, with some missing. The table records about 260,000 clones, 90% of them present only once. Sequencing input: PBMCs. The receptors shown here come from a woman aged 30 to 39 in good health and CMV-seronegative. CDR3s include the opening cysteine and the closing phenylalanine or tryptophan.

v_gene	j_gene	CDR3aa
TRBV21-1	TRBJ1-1	CASSNLIGSLMNTEAFF
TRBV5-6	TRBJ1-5	CASSPGWGNQPQHF
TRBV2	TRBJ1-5	CASRGGYSNQPQHF
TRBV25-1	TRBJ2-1	CASNGHHRNEQFF
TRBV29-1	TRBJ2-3	CSVLQGTQYF
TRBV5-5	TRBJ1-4	CASSLLGAVAANEKLFF
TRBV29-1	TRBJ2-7	CSVEGEGAGEQYF
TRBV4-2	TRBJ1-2	CASSQDLPVGYTF
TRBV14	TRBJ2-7	CARWWHERLYPGEYF
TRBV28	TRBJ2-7	CASSSGTGTYEQYF
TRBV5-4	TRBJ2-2	CASSRAGGTGELFF
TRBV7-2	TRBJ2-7	CASSLAIGRGYEQYF
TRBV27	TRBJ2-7	CASSDFRLGTYEQYF
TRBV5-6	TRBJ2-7	CASSSAEREIPYEQYF
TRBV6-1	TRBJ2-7	CASRENTRREF
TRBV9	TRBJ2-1	CASSVASASYNEQFF
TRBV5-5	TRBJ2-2	CASSPTTNTGELFF
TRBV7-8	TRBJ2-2	CASSLIEPGELFF
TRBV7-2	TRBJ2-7	CASSLDTGTGSYEQYF
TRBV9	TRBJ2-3	CASSGPPLADTQYF
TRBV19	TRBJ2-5	CASSTTGRRETQYF
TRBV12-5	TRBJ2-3	CASGLQTVTDTQYF
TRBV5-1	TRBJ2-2	CASSQAAGGVLNTGELFF
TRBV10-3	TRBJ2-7	CAISDRDRADEQYF
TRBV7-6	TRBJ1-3	CASSSWDRTLSGNTIYF
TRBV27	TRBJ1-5	CASSFGRGYQPQHF
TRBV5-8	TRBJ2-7	CASSGPPNYEQYF
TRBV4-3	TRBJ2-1	CASSQERGSSYNEQFF
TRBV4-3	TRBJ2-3	CASSLELGAGTDTQYF
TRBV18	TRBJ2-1	CASSPTGGNEQFF
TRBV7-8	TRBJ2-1	CASSLTASDYNEQFF
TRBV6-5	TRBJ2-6	CASSYGTGINVLTF
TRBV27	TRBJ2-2	CASKLTVNTGELFF
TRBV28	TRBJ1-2	CASSSPGQGLGYTF
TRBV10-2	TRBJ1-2	CASSESRGYGYTF
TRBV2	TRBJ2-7	CANRGTSGAFTYEQYF
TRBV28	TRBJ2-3	CASTFPTSGPDSSTDTQYF
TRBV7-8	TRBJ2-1	CASSLDGIYNEQFF
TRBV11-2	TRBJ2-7	CASSLGMGAVSYEQYF
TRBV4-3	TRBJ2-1	CASSQGTAGVGSEQFF
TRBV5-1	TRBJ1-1	CASSYDLAGRMNTEAFF
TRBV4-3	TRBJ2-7	CASSQLAGGVSEQYF
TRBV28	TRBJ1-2	CASSPPGGYGYTF